Shown below are 21 T cell receptor beta chains from a single sample sequenced in a study of shared clonotypes between healthy human individuals. Profiling relied on immunoSEQ multiplex PCR, and the TCRdb table lists in-frame clones only, not all of them. In the table there are around 500,000 clones, approximately 82% of which are singletons. Sequencing was done on a sample of PBMCs. The source of these receptors is a woman aged 40 to 49 in good health. Some clones in this sample may be carry-over from other donors' samples.

This chain links TRBV5-3 with TRBJ1-3; D may be TRBD1 (5 bases). Being an ORF, TRBV5-3 has a function that is uncertain. The V end was cut by 0 bases, the J end by 4 bases, with 23 bases between. The CDR3 has 19 residues. CDR3 region: CARSLGDPDSSDYGNTIYF. CDR3 bases: TGTGCCAGAAGCTTGGGCGATCCTGACAGTTCCGATTACGGAAACACCATATATTTT.

The rearrangement uses TRBV29-1 and TRBJ1-1; weak D call: TRBD1 (5 bases). This CDR3 comprises 14 residues. Germline V CDR1 and CDR2: SQVTM, ANQGSEA. Trimming shortened V by 2 bases and J by 5 bases, and 15 bases separated the two germline ends. The CDR3 spells CSVEFGGSGTEAFF. The CDR3, as DNA: TGCAGCGTTGAATTCGGGGGTTCGGGGACTGAAGCTTTCTTT. Based on the CDR3 plus reference TRBV29-1 and TRBJ1-1, the full variable domain is SAVISQKPSRDICQRGTSLTIQCQVDSQVTMMFWYRQQPGQSLTLIATANQGSEATYESGFVIDKFPISRPNLTFSTLTVSNMSPEDSSIYLCSVEFGGSGTEAFFGQGTRLTVV.

Comments on this clone: Only one base separates this from a far larger clonotype, so it likely reflects a read error. This rearrangement joins TRBV27 to TRBJ1-1, with unresolved D. The CDR3 totals 14 residues. Germline CDR1 reads MNHEY; CDR2 reads SMNVEV (reference sequence). CDR3 amino acids: CANSRRYGDTEAFF. The CDR3 nucleotides are TGTGCCAACAGTAGAAGGTACGGCGACACTGAAGCTTTCTTT.

This chain uses TRBV25-1 with TRBJ2-3; 8 bases fit TRBD1. Trimming took 3 bases from V and 3 from J; bases not matched to a gene: 8. In germline, CDR1 is MGHDK, CDR2 SYGVNS. This CDR3 comprises 16 residues. CDR3 sequence reads: CASSDRDRRSTDTQYF. In nucleotides, the CDR3 is TGTGCCAGCAGTGACCGGGACAGGAGGTCGACAGATACGCAGTATTTT.

Within the sample, this clone is medium-sized. The DNA for the CDR3 is TGCGCCAGCAGCCAACTAGTGGGGTACGAGCAGTACTTC. It encodes CASSQLVGYEQYF. The chain employs TRBV4-1 and TRBJ2-7; the D is unclear. The CDR3 has 13 residues. The germline V gene has CDR1 MGHRA and CDR2 YSYEKL. The V end was cut by 2 bases, the J end by 4 bases, with 9 bases between.

The chain carries TRBV7-2 and TRBJ2-7; 9 bases line up with TRBD1. Germline V gene data show CDR1 as SGHTA and CDR2 as FQGNSA. This CDR3 contains 15 residues. With 4 bases clipped from V and 5 bases from J, the junction kept 9 bases outside the gene matches. The CDR3 loop is CASSYSGTGINEQYF. The CDR3, as DNA: TGTGCCAGCAGCTACTCCGGGACAGGGATAAACGAGCAGTACTTC.

The chain combines TRBV10-3 with TRBJ1-1; TRBD1 matches 7 bases. The germline V gene has CDR1 ENHRY and CDR2 SYGVKD. This CDR3 region has 14 residues. Trimming at V came to 0 bases and at J to 4 bases, leaving 2 bases not matched to a gene. The CDR3 here is CAISESAGGTEAFF. CDR3 nucleotide sequence: TGTGCCATCAGTGAGTCGGCAGGGGGCACTGAAGCTTTCTTT.

The V call is TRBV7-9, the J call TRBJ2-2, with TRBD2 matching 10 bases. The ends lost 5 bases at V and 1 base at J; junction bases unmatched: 4. Germline loops: CDR1 SEHNR, CDR2 FQNEAQ (reference sequence). The CDR3 has 16 amino acids. The CDR3 nucleotides read TGTGCCAGCAGCCCATGGACTAGCGGGAACACCGGGGAGCTGTTTTTT. Its protein is CASSPWTSGNTGELFF.

This chain uses TRBV5-8 with TRBJ2-5, with 7 positions matching TRBD1. Germline assignment: CDR1 SGHTS and CDR2 YDEGEE. This CDR3 has 15 amino acids. V lost 3 bases, J lost 5 bases, and 10 bases stayed unmatched. The CDR3 DNA reads TGTGCCAGCAGCTCACAGGGGCAACCGGGGGAGACCCAGTACTTC. It is translated as CASSSQGQPGETQYF.

The chain is built from TRBV7-3 and TRBJ2-2; D possibly corresponds to TRBD1 (6 bases). The CDR3 has 14 residues. CDR1 is SGHTA and CDR2 is FQGTGA in the germline V gene. Trimming removed 3 bases from V and 5 bases from J, with 10 bases in between. For the CDR3, the DNA is TGTGCCAGCAGCTTCGGCAGGGGTACCGGGGAGCTGTTTTTT. Its protein product is CASSFGRGTGELFF.

Comments on this clone: This could be a read error, since a much larger clone is one nucleotide away. The CDR3 protein is CASSSSGTSGYNEQFF. CDR3 nucleotides: TGTGCCAGCAGCTCCTCCGGGACTAGCGGATACAATGAGCAGTTCTTC. J is TRBJ2-1 and V is TRBV11-2; 11 bases fit TRBD2. With V trimmed by 4 bases and J by 4 bases, 6 bases remained unmatched. Germline CDR1 and CDR2: SGHAT and FQNNGV. The CDR3 totals 16 residues.

This clone has just a few counts. The V call is TRBV7-2, the J call TRBJ2-5; D is undetermined. Trimming cost V 2 bases and J 1 base, with 5 bases left between them. This CDR3 comprises 13 residues. Germline assignment: CDR1 SGHTA and CDR2 FQGNSA. CDR3 in DNA: TGTGCCAGCAGCTTAATGTCCCAAGAGACCCAGTACTTC. Amino acids: CASSLMSQETQYF.

Of note for this clone: A single base separates this from a much larger clone, so it may be a read error. The chain links TRBV30 to TRBJ1-5; the D gene is possibly TRBD1 (6 bases). From germline, CDR1 is GTSNPN and CDR2 SVGIG (reference sequence). The CDR3 runs 17 residues. Deletions cut 1 base from V and 2 bases from J, with 18 bases between. CDR3 protein: CAWSDGGGGDGNQPQHF. CDR3 DNA sequence: TGTGCCTGGAGTGACGGCGGGGGGGGCGACGGCAATCAGCCCCAGCATTTT.

The chain links TRBV28 to TRBJ2-3; 9 bases align to TRBD1. This CDR3 has 15 amino acids. Trimming at V came to 4 bases and at J to 3 bases, leaving 5 bases not matched to a gene. Germline V CDR1 and CDR2: MDHEN, SYDVKM. DNA of the CDR3: TGTGCCAGCAGTTCCCCTGGACAGGGGACAGATACGCAGTATTTT. Residues: CASSSPGQGTDTQYF.

The V call is TRBV11-2, the J call TRBJ2-1; TRBD1 or TRBD2 may be the D gene (6 bases each). Trimming cost V 3 bases and J 10 bases, with 13 bases left between them. CDR3 length: 13 residues. Germline V gives CDR1 SGHAT, CDR2 FQNNGV. The CDR3 here is CASSLQGREEQFF. Written as DNA, the CDR3 is TGTGCCAGCAGCTTGCAGGGGCGGGAAGAGCAGTTCTTC. Using reference TRBV11-2 and TRBJ2-1 for the parts outside the CDR3, the full variable domain is EAGVAQSPRYKIIEKRQSVAFWCNPISGHATLYWYQQILGQGPKLLIQFQNNGVVDDSQLPKDRFSAERLKGVDSTLKIQPAKLEDSAVYLCASSLQGREEQFFGPGTRLTVL.

The gene calls are TRBV10-1 and TRBJ2-5, with D perhaps matching TRBD2 (6 bases). The CDR3 is 14 amino acids. Germline V gene data show CDR1 as WNHNN and CDR2 as SYGVQD (reference sequence). Trimming took 11 bases from V and 2 from J, leaving 18 bases between them. The DNA for the CDR3 is TGCGCCCCTCGCCTGGGGGGATTTCAAGAGACCCAGTACTTC. Translated: CAPRLGGFQETQYF.

The rearrangement links TRBV30 to TRBJ2-5, with TRBD2 identical over 12 bases. The germline V gene encodes CDR1 GTSNPN and CDR2 SVGIG (reference sequence). V lost 3 bases and J lost 9; bases outside the gene matches: 11. CDR3 length: 15 amino acids. The CDR3 coding sequence is TGTGCCTGGAGGGAACTAGCGGGAGGCCCAGGGGCCCAGTACTTC. This gives the protein CAWRELAGGPGAQYF.

The rearrangement links TRBV6-5 to TRBJ2-2; D unclear. CDR1 and CDR2 from the germline V gene are MNHEY and SVGAGI. The germline V and J ends were trimmed by 6 bases and 1 base, with 0 bases remaining between them. The CDR3 has 11 amino acids. DNA for the CDR3: TGTGCCAGCAGGAACACCGGGGAGCTGTTTTTT. Protein sequence: CASRNTGELFF.

The V call is TRBV18, the J call TRBJ2-7; 13 nucleotides align to TRBD2. The junction had 8 bases not matched to a gene; V was cut back by 3 bases and J by 3 bases. CDR1 and CDR2 (germline): KGHSH, LQKENI. The CDR3 loop spans 17 amino acids. This CDR3 reads CASSPPLGLAGIYEQYF. CDR3 bases: TGTGCCAGCTCACCGCCGCTGGGACTAGCGGGAATCTACGAGCAGTACTTC.

The chain couples TRBV11-1 to TRBJ2-2; D may be TRBD1 or TRBD2 (6 bases each). Germline V lookup: CDR1 SGHAT, CDR2 FQDESV (reference sequence). The CDR3 runs to 16 residues. V gave up 2 bases and J gave up 1 base, with 11 bases separating them. The CDR3 coding sequence is TGTGCCAGCAGCTTATTTCGGGGGCGGAACACCGGGGAGCTGTTTTTT. This translates into CASSLFRGRNTGELFF.

As DNA, the CDR3 is TGTGCCAGCAGCTTCGGCAGGAAATATGGCTACACCTTC. Its protein product is CASSFGRKYGYTF. This rearrangement joins TRBV7-9 to TRBJ1-2, with D uncertain. Trimming left V 3 bases short and J 5 bases short, with 10 bases between. The CDR3 runs to 13 residues. Germline CDR1 is SEHNR and CDR2 is FQNEAQ (reference sequence).